The clone carrying this TCR beta chain came up once. Antigen specificity is unknown. V dropped 1 base and J dropped 7 bases, with 10 bases sitting between them. Germline V lookup: CDR1 LGHDT, CDR2 YNNKEL (reference sequence). This CDR3 contains 13 residues. This sample is part of a study of response to subunit inactivated influenza vaccine. Study-level results: A suggestion made by the authors is that each seasonal influenza vaccination recruits few new T cells.

TCRdb used MiXCR to reprocess the RT-PCR reads, holding one entry per CDR3 protein. The sample has approximately 730,000 distinct CDR3 sequences, approximately 14% seen once. The sample in question was PBMCs from blood, obtained 14 days before vaccination. The sequence came from a man aged 45 to 65 who received an inactivated influenza vaccine. The chain couples TRBV3-1 to TRBJ1-2; D is unclear. As DNA, the CDR3 is TGTGCCAGCAGCCAAGGAGTAGGCGGTGGCTACACCTTC. Encoded protein: CASSQGVGGGYTF.